The TCR beta chain under discussion was sequenced for a study of tumor-infiltrating lymphocytes in primary liver carcinoma. Turning to the study itself: Sample yields, roughly 3.5 to 7.13 million productive TCRbeta reads, were similar across the tissue types. General observations from the study: Top clones occupying all five tumor regions numbered only about 8-24%. Paired tumor-adjacent and tumor-blood samples overlapped less than tumor region pairs did. Tumors reached a significantly greater top-250-clone fraction than blood did (p = 0.039).

This clonotype showed up just once. Its antigen is not known. It may be a read error: a sequence one base away is much more abundant. TCR beta cDNA was prepared out of around 460 ng total RNA by means of a constant-region primer. Investigators got TCR beta libraries out of three nested multiplex PCR rounds, done with slightly modified ARM-PCR. Amplification in the first two PCR rounds was performed using TRBV1-TRBV30 forward primers and a C-beta reverse primer for 9 to 11 cycles each. TCRdb processed the multiplex PCR reads anew with MiXCR; each CDR3 protein has one entry. The sample lists more than 60,000 distinct CDR3 sequences, 60% to 80% seen once, with roughly 26% in the top ten. The CDR3 is 12 amino acids. Trimming shortened V by 6 bases and J by 4 bases, and 7 bases separated the two germline ends. Germline CDR1 is GTSNPN and CDR2 is SVGIG (reference sequence). Unsorted bulk tissue (roughly 19-31 mg) underwent RNA and DNA co-extraction.

The V call is TRBV30, the J call TRBJ2-6; D is ambiguous. Sequencing was performed on liver tumor tissue from sampling region 4. Described subset: tumor region T4, right-lateral pole. The origin of this receptor is a man in his forties with primary liver carcinoma and hepatitis B virus infection. DNA of the CDR3: TGTGCCTGCCTCCACGGGGCCAACGTCCTGACTTTC. Translated, it gives CACLHGANVLTF.